The 27 T cell receptor beta chains in this list originate from one sample, sequenced in a study of cytotoxic CD8 clonotypes in ibrutinib-treated CLL. Some clones are missing from TCRdb's copy, which holds only in-frame ones; the method was immunoSEQ multiplex PCR. The sample contains about 300,000 clones, around 69% of which appear only once. The sequencing here drew on PBMCs, taken at disease progression, from a patient treated with ibrutinib. The receptor set was obtained from a human donor with chronic lymphocytic leukemia.

This chain connects TRBV6-5 to TRBJ1-2; D is undetermined. V lost 2 bases and J 10 bases, leaving 17 bases between the germline ends. The CDR3 sequence is 14 residues long. Germline assignment: CDR1 MNHEY and CDR2 SVGAGI. The chain's CDR3 is CASSYGWGNPDYTF. The CDR3, as DNA: TGTGCCAGCAGTTACGGGTGGGGAAACCCCGACTACACCTTC.

The V call is TRBV7-2, the J call TRBJ1-2, with D perhaps matching TRBD1 (6 bases). The CDR3 length is 18 residues. Trimming removed 5 bases from V and 0 bases from J, with 22 bases in between. CDR1 is SGHTA and CDR2 is FQGNSA in the germline V gene. The CDR3 protein is CASSRSRRTVSPNYGYTF. CDR3 nucleotides: TGTGCCAGCAGCCGTAGTCGGAGGACAGTTTCCCCTAACTATGGCTACACCTTC.

The rearrangement uses TRBV5-1 and TRBJ2-2, with 8 bases fitting TRBD2. The ends lost 4 bases at V and 2 bases at J; junction bases unmatched: 4. Germline V lookup: CDR1 SGHRS, CDR2 YFSETQ. The CDR3 extends over 15 amino acids. CDR3 sequence reads: CASSKIAGNTGELFF. Here the CDR3 DNA reads TGCGCCAGCAGCAAGATAGCGGGAAACACCGGGGAGCTGTTTTTT.

The chain couples TRBV5-6 to TRBJ1-3, with a tentative D call TRBD1 (5 bases). Deletions cut 4 bases from V and 4 bases from J, with 12 bases between. This CDR3 is 14 amino acids long. Germline V gene lookup returns CDR1 SGHDT and CDR2 YYEEEE. The CDR3 protein is CASSVTVEGNTIYF. Here the CDR3 DNA reads TGTGCCAGCAGCGTGACAGTTGAAGGAAACACCATATATTTT. The entire variable domain, with the rest obtained from reference TRBV5-6 and TRBJ1-3, is as follows: DAGVTQSPTHLIKTRGQQVTLRCSPKSGHDTVSWYQQALGQGPQFIFQYYEEEERQRGNFPDRFSGHQFPNYSSELNVNALLLGDSALYLCASSVTVEGNTIYFGEGSWLTVV.

This chain uses TRBV29-1 with TRBJ2-3, with TRBD2 as a possible D gene (6 bases). Deletions cut 6 bases from V and 0 bases from J, with 7 bases between. The CDR3 has 12 amino acids. Germline lookup yields CDR1 SQVTM and CDR2 ANQGSEA. CDR3 amino acids: CSVEGSTDTQYF. The DNA for the CDR3 is TGCAGCGTGGAGGGGAGCACAGATACGCAGTATTTT.

This clone was counted only a few times. The chain carries TRBV28 and TRBJ1-2; a weak D match, TRBD1 (6 bases). CDR3 length: 14 residues. Germline-derived CDR1 and CDR2 are MDHEN and SYDVKM. Trimming removed 10 bases from V and 4 bases from J, with 19 bases in between. The CDR3 protein is CATTGPSGSYGYTF. DNA for the CDR3: TGTGCCACCACAGGGCCCTCAGGGAGCTATGGCTACACCTTC.

The chain has TRBV5-6 and TRBJ1-1, with 7 nucleotides matching TRBD1. The V segment lost 3 bases and the J segment 5 bases; nucleotides outside the gene matches: 10. CDR1 is SGHDT and CDR2 is YYEEEE in the germline V gene. The CDR3 length is 15 residues. The CDR3: CASSSIRYRGTEAFF. Written as DNA, the CDR3 is TGTGCCAGCAGCTCAATTCGATACAGGGGAACTGAAGCTTTCTTT.

On this clone: The CDR3 ends on some other residue instead of the conserved phenylalanine or tryptophan, so this is likely a read error. The DNA is omitted, as the CDR3 cannot be located on it reliably, and the CDR3 follows TCRdb's listing. This rearrangement joins TRBV18 to TRBJ2-7; the table calls TRBD1, which could not be checked here. The CDR3 length equals 14 residues, ends included. Germline CDR1 is KGHSH and CDR2 is LQKENI. This CDR3 is CASSPQAGEEPQAI.

This clone was seen many times. The V and J genes are TRBV7-6 and TRBJ2-7, with a possible D match to TRBD2 (6 bases). The CDR3 spans 14 residues. Germline CDR1 reads SGHVS; CDR2 reads FNYEAQ. The V and J ends lost 1 base and 2 bases respectively, with 9 bases between them. Here the CDR3 DNA reads TGTGCCAGCAGCTTAGGTCGGAGGGCCTACGAGCAGTACTTC. Protein: CASSLGRRAYEQYF.

The chain couples TRBV11-3 to TRBJ2-1; TRBD1 or TRBD2 may be the D gene (5 bases each). This CDR3 contains 16 residues. Germline V gene sequence: CDR1 SGHNT, CDR2 YENEEA. The V gene lost 5 bases and the J gene lost 0 bases, with 14 bases spanning the gap. The CDR3, as DNA: TGTGCCAGCAGCCCGGGGACCACCAGCTCCTACAATGAGCAGTTCTTC. Translation: CASSPGTTSSYNEQFF.

V is TRBV6-1 and J is TRBJ2-3; D is ambiguous. Trimming took 3 bases from V and 6 from J, leaving 7 bases between them. Germline assignment: CDR1 MNHNS and CDR2 SASEGT. This CDR3 is built from 12 residues. The DNA for the CDR3 is TGTGCCAGCAGTGAGGTCCGGGATACGCAGTATTTT. It specifies CASSEVRDTQYF.

The chain couples TRBV19 to TRBJ1-3, with TRBD1 identical over 8 bases. Germline V gene lookup returns CDR1 LNHDA and CDR2 SQIVND (reference sequence). The CDR3 spans 15 residues. With 3 bases clipped from V and 2 bases from J, the junction kept 3 bases outside the gene matches. DNA for the CDR3: TGTGCCAGTAGTATGGGGACAGGAGCTGGAAACACCATATATTTT. Its translation is CASSMGTGAGNTIYF. The full variable domain, its missing parts supplied by reference TRBV19 and TRBJ1-3, is DGGITQSPKYLFRKEGQNVTLSCEQNLNHDAMYWYRQDPGQGLRLIYYSQIVNDFQKGDIAEGYSVSREKKESFPLTVTSAQKNPTAFYLCASSMGTGAGNTIYFGEGSWLTVV.

This rearrangement joins TRBV11-1 to TRBJ2-1; 8 bases line up with TRBD2. Trimming at V came to 5 bases and at J to 11 bases, leaving 11 bases not matched to a gene. This CDR3 contains 14 residues. The V gene's germline CDR1 is SGHAT and CDR2 FQDESV (reference sequence). The CDR3 nucleotides read TGTGCCAGCAGCCCGGGAACTAGCGGCGGGCAGCAGTTCTTC. Translating gives CASSPGTSGGQQFF.

CDR3 sequence reads: CASTMTGNNQPQHF. CDR3 DNA sequence: TGTGCCAGCACAATGACGGGGAACAATCAGCCCCAGCATTTT. The chain carries TRBV2 and TRBJ1-5, with D uncertain. The germline V gene has CDR1 SNHLY and CDR2 FYNNEI. Trimming took 7 bases from V and 3 from J, leaving 13 bases between them. The CDR3 runs 14 residues.

This chain connects TRBV27 to TRBJ2-7; no firm D call. CDR1 and CDR2 from the germline V gene are MNHEY and SMNVEV (reference sequence). The V gene lost 1 base and the J gene lost 3 bases, with 13 bases spanning the gap. The CDR3 spans 15 residues. The chain's CDR3 is CASSLWRPNDYEQYF. The CDR3 coding sequence is TGTGCCAGCAGTTTATGGCGTCCGAATGACTACGAGCAGTACTTC.

The J gene is TRBJ1-5, the V gene TRBV11-2; D is perhaps TRBD1 (5 bases). Trimming shortened V by 0 bases and J by 7 bases, and 13 bases separated the two germline ends. CDR1 is SGHAT, CDR2 FQNNGV, per germline. The length of the CDR3 is 15 residues. The CDR3 loop reads CASSLEWGDGQPQHF. The DNA of the CDR3 is TGTGCCAGCAGCTTAGAGTGGGGGGACGGGCAGCCCCAGCATTTT.

This clone was seen more than once but under ten times. This chain joins TRBV10-3 and TRBJ2-7; TRBD2 matches 8 bases. Germline V gene lookup returns CDR1 ENHRY and CDR2 SYGVKD. Unmatched junction bases numbered 10, after V lost 10 bases and J lost 2 bases. The CDR3 spans 14 residues. The CDR3 DNA follows: TGTGCCACGGGAGGGGTAGCGGGAACCTACGAGCAGTACTTC. It codes for CATGGVAGTYEQYF.

This clone was counted a single time. The chain couples TRBV23-1 to TRBJ2-2; 8 bases map to TRBD1. TRBV23-1 is sorted into the ORF group, with uncertain function. The CDR3 extends over 16 amino acids. V shed 7 bases and J 4 bases; nucleotides not matched to a gene: 11. For the CDR3, the DNA is TGCGCCAGCAATCGTACAGGGGGAGGATTCACCGGGGAGCTGTTTTTT. Protein: CASNRTGGGFTGELFF.

The rearrangement joins TRBV14 to TRBJ2-7, with a tentative D call TRBD2 (5 bases). The CDR3 runs to 14 residues. The V gene lost 4 bases and the J gene lost 3 bases, with 13 bases spanning the gap. CDR1 and CDR2 from the germline V gene are SGHDN and FVKESK. The CDR3 DNA reads as TGTGCCAGCAGCCGCGGGTACAATCGCTACGAGCAGTACTTC. Its translation: CASSRGYNRYEQYF.

This clone was observed a handful of times. CDR3 loop: CATSIRTGAEQYF. CDR3 bases: TGTGCCACCAGCATCAGGACAGGGGCCGAGCAGTACTTC. V is TRBV6-5 and J is TRBJ2-7; 9 bases agree with TRBD1. This CDR3 has 13 residues. CDR1 and CDR2 from the germline V gene are MNHEY and SVGAGI. The J segment lost 6 bases and the V segment lost 10 bases, leaving 10 bases of the junction unmatched.

The genes are TRBV19 and TRBJ2-5, with a tentative D call TRBD1 (6 bases). CDR3 length equals 15 residues. V lost 4 bases, J lost 5 bases, and 17 bases lay in between. CDR1 and CDR2 from the germline V gene are LNHDA and SQIVND (reference sequence). The CDR3 DNA is TGTGCCAGTAGTACATACAGGGTCCCGGGGGAGACCCAGTACTTC. Translating it yields CASSTYRVPGETQYF.

The rearrangement links TRBV7-3 to TRBJ2-7; 11 positions match TRBD1. The V segment lost 1 base and the J segment 4 bases; nucleotides outside the gene matches: 9. Germline V gives CDR1 SGHTA, CDR2 FQGTGA. This CDR3 is 17 amino acids long. The CDR3 bases are TGTGCCAGCAGCTTAATGAGGGACAGGGGGTCCAGGTACGAGCAGTACTTC. Its translation is CASSLMRDRGSRYEQYF. The whole variable domain, filled in from reference TRBV7-3 and TRBJ2-7, reads GAGVSQTPSNKVTEKGKYVELRCDPISGHTALYWYRQSLGQGPEFLIYFQGTGAADDSGLPNDRFFAVRPEGSVSTLKIQRTERGDSAVYLCASSLMRDRGSRYEQYFGPGTRLTVT.

This clone was detected only a few times. The V call is TRBV7-9, the J call TRBJ2-7; 9 nucleotides match TRBD1. Germline values: CDR1 SEHNR, CDR2 FQNEAQ (reference sequence). The trim removed 3 bases at V and 2 bases at J, leaving 2 bases unmatched. This CDR3 comprises 14 residues. CDR3: CASSLRDRAYEQYF. The CDR3 DNA sequence: TGTGCCAGCAGCTTGAGGGACAGGGCCTACGAGCAGTACTTC.

There are a few counts of this clone. The chain combines TRBV11-2 with TRBJ2-7; D may be TRBD1 (5 bases). The CDR3 loop spans 14 amino acids. Trimming stripped 5 bases from V and 7 bases from J, with 18 bases between. Germline loops: CDR1 SGHAT, CDR2 FQNNGV. The CDR3 spells CASSHQGRVGEQYF. The CDR3 bases are TGTGCCAGCAGCCACCAGGGCAGGGTAGGAGAGCAGTACTTC. Full variable domain (rest looked up from reference TRBV11-2 and TRBJ2-7): EAGVAQSPRYKIIEKRQSVAFWCNPISGHATLYWYQQILGQGPKLLIQFQNNGVVDDSQLPKDRFSAERLKGVDSTLKIQPAKLEDSAVYLCASSHQGRVGEQYFGPGTRLTVT.

The rearrangement joins TRBV5-6 to TRBJ2-3; 10 bases map to TRBD2. The CDR3 is 19 residues long. Germline CDR1 is SGHDT and CDR2 is YYEEEE. The ends lost 4 bases at V and 0 bases at J; junction bases unmatched: 14. CDR3 protein: CASSQTTSGSAFSTDTQYF. In DNA, the CDR3 is TGTGCCAGCAGCCAGACGACTAGCGGGTCGGCCTTCAGCACAGATACGCAGTATTTT. The full variable domain, with the rest looked up from reference TRBV5-6 and TRBJ2-3, is DAGVTQSPTHLIKTRGQQVTLRCSPKSGHDTVSWYQQALGQGPQFIFQYYEEEERQRGNFPDRFSGHQFPNYSSELNVNALLLGDSALYLCASSQTTSGSAFSTDTQYFGPGTRLTVL.

The chain links TRBV7-9 to TRBJ1-3; weak D call: TRBD1 (5 bases). From germline, CDR1 is SEHNR and CDR2 FQNEAQ (reference sequence). The CDR3 contains 18 residues. With 5 bases removed from V and 0 bases from J, the gap between germline ends came to 20 bases. In DNA, the CDR3 is TGTGCCAGCAGCCGAGAGGTCACGGGACTGAGCTCTGGAAACACCATATATTTT. Its translation: CASSREVTGLSSGNTIYF.

This chain links TRBV7-9 with TRBJ1-4; possible D gene TRBD1, 6 bases. This CDR3 comprises 15 residues. V shed 5 bases and J shed 0 bases, with 10 bases lying between them. CDR1 SEHNR and CDR2 FQNEAQ come from the germline V gene (reference sequence). This CDR3 reads CASSQGQTTNEKLFF. The CDR3 nucleotides are TGTGCCAGCAGCCAAGGACAGACAACTAATGAAAAACTGTTTTTT. The entire variable domain, with the rest obtained from reference TRBV7-9 and TRBJ1-4, is as follows: DTGVSQNPRHKITKRGQNVTFRCDPISEHNRLYWYRQTLGQGPEFLTYFQNEAQLEKSRLLSDRFSAERPKGSFSTLEIQRTEQGDSAMYLCASSQGQTTNEKLFFGSGTQLSVL.